The entry below describes one TCR beta chain. The protocol was immunoSEQ multiplex PCR, while the TCRdb copy is restricted to in-frame clones and leaves out a portion. The sample includes 90,000 to 150,000 clones, 80% to 90% of them seen just once. From germline, CDR1 is SEHNR and CDR2 FQNEAQ (reference sequence). The CDR3 runs 17 residues. V shed 0 bases and J shed 0 bases, with 13 bases lying between them. The sample comes from a study of blood T cell repertoires in COVID-19. The receptor comes from a man between 65 and 85 years old with active or convalescent COVID-19. The chain employs TRBV7-9 and TRBJ2-3; D not resolved. The sequenced sample was peripheral blood. Here the CDR3 DNA reads TGTGCCAGCAGCTTAGCGGTCACGGTACCTAGCACAGATACGCAGTATTTT. This gives the protein CASSLAVTVPSTDTQYF.